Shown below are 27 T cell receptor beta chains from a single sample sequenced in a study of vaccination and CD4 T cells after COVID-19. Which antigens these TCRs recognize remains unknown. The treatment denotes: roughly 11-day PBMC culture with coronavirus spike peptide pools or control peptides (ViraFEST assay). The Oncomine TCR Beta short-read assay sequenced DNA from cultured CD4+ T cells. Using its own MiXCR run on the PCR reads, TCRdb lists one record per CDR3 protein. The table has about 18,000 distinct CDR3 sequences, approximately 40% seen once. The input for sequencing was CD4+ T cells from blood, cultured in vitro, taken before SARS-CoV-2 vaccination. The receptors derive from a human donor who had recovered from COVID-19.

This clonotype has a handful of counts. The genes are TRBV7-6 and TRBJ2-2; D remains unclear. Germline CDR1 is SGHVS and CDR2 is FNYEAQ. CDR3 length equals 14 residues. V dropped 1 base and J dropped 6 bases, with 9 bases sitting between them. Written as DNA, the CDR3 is TGTGCCAGCAGCTTAGACATTGAGGCCGGGGAGCTGTTTTTT. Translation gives CASSLDIEAGELFF.

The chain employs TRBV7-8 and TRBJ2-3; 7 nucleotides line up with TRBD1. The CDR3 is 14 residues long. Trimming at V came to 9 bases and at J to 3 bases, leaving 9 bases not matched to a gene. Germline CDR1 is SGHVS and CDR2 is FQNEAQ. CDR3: CASLPWDRTDTQYF. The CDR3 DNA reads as TGTGCCAGTCTCCCCTGGGACAGAACAGATACGCAGTATTTT. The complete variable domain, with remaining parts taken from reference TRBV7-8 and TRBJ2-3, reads GAGVSQSPRYKVAKRGQDVALRCDPISGHVSLFWYQQALGQGPEFLTYFQNEAQLDKSGLPSDRFFAERPEGSVSTLKIQRTQQEDSAVYLCASLPWDRTDTQYFGPGTRLTVL.

The CDR3 DNA sequence: TGTGCCTGGAGGATCGCAGGGGGAGGTGAAAAACTGTTTTTT. Protein: CAWRIAGGGEKLFF. The rearrangement joins TRBV30 to TRBJ1-4, with 7 bases matching TRBD1. The trim removed 3 bases at V and 7 bases at J, leaving 8 bases unmatched. Germline CDR1 GTSNPN, CDR2 SVGIG (reference sequence). This CDR3 has 14 amino acids. The full variable domain, in which reference TRBV30 and TRBJ1-4 provide the parts outside the CDR3, is SQTIHQWPATLVQPVGSPLSLECTVEGTSNPNLYWYRQAAGRGLQLLFYSVGIGQISSEVPQNLSASRPQDRQFILSSKKLLLSDSGFYLCAWRIAGGGEKLFFGSGTQLSVL.

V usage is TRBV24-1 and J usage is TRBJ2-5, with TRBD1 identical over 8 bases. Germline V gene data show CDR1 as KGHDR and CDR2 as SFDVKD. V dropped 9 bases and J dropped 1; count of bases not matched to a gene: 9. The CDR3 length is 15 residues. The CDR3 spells CATSTNGQGQETQYF. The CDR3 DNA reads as TGTGCCACCTCAACCAACGGACAGGGCCAAGAGACCCAGTACTTC.

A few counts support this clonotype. The CDR3 DNA sequence: TGTGCCAGCAGTGACAGTAACTATGGCTACACCTTC. Its protein product is CASSDSNYGYTF. The rearrangement uses TRBV2 and TRBJ1-2; no definite D call. V dropped 3 bases and J dropped 1 base, with 3 bases sitting between them. This CDR3 region has 12 residues. In germline, CDR1 is SNHLY, CDR2 FYNNEI.

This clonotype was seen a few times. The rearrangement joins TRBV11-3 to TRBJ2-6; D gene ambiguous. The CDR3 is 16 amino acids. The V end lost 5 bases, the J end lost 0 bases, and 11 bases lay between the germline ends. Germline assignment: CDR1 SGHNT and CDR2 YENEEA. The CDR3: CASSIGRTSGANVLTF. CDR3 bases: TGTGCCAGCAGCATCGGACGGACCTCTGGGGCCAACGTCCTGACTTTC.

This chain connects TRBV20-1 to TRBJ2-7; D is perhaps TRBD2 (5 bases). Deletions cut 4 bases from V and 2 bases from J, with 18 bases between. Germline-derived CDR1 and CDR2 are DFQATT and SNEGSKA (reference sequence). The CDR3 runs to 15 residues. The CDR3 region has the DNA TGCAGTGCTAACCCCTCCGAGCGGTCCACCTACGAGCAGTACTTC. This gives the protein CSANPSERSTYEQYF.

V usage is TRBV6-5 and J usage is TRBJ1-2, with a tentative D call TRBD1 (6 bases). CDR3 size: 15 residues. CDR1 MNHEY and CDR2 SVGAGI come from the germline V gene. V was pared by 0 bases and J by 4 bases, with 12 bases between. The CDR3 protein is CASSYSDSPSYGYTF. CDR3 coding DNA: TGTGCCAGCAGTTACTCGGACAGCCCAAGCTATGGCTACACCTTC.

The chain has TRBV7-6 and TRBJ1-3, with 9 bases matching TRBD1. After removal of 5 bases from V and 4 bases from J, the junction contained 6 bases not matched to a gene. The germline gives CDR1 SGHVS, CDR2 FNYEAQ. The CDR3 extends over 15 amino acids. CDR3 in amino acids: CASSVRTGAGNTIYF. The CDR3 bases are TGTGCCAGCAGCGTCCGGACAGGGGCAGGAAACACCATATATTTT.

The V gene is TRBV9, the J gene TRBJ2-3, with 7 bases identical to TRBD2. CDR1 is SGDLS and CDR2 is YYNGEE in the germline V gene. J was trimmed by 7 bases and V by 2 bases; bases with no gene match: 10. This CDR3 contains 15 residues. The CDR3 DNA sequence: TGTGCCAGCAGCGTGTCTAGCGGAGAGATAAATACGCAGTATTTT. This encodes CASSVSSGEINTQYF.

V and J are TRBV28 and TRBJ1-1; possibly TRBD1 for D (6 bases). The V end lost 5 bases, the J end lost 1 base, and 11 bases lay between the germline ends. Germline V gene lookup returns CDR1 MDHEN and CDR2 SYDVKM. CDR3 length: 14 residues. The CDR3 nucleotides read TGTGCCAGCAGTAGACAGGCGACGAACACTGAAGCTTTCTTT. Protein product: CASSRQATNTEAFF.

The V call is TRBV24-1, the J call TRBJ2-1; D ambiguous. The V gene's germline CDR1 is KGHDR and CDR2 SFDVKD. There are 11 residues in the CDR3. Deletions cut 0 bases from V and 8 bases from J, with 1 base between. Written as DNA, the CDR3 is TGTGCCACCAGTGATTTGGATGAGCAGTTCTTC. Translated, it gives CATSDLDEQFF.

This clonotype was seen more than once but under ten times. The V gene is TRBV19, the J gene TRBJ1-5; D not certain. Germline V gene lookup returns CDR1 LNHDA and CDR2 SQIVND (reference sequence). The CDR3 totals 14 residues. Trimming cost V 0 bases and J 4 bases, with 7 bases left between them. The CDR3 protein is CASSIDGGNQPQHF. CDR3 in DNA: TGTGCCAGTAGTATAGATGGCGGGAATCAGCCCCAGCATTTT.

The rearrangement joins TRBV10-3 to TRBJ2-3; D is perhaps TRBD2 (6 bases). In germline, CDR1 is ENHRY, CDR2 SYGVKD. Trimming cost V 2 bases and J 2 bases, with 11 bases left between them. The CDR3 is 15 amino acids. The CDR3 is CAISEQEGFTDTQYF. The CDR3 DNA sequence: TGTGCCATCAGTGAGCAGGAGGGGTTCACAGATACGCAGTATTTT.

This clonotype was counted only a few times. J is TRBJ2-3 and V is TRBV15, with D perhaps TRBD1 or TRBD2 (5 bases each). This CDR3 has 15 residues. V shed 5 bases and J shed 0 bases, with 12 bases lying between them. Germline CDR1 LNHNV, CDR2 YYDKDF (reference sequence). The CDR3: CATSGGRGSTDTQYF. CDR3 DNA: TGTGCCACCAGCGGGGGAAGGGGTAGCACAGATACGCAGTATTTT.

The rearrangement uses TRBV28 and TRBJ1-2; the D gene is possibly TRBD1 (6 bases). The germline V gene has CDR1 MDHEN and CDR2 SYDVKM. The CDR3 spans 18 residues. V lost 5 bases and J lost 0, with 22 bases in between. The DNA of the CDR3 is TGTGCCAGCAGTCCCCCTAGGGGGGGAGTCGGGACTAACTATGGCTACACCTTC. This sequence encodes CASSPPRGGVGTNYGYTF.

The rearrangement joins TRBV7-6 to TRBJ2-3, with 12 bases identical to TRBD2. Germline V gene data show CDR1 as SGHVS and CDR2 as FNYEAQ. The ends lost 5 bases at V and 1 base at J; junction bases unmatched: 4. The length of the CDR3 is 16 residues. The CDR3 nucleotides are TGTGCCAGCAGCATCCTAGCGGGAGGGGGCACAGATACGCAGTATTTT. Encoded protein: CASSILAGGGTDTQYF.

The CDR3 region is CASSALMSRDRGLEYSYEQYF. In nucleotides, the CDR3 is TGTGCCAGCAGCGCACTGATGAGTCGGGACAGGGGACTCGAGTACTCCTACGAGCAGTACTTC. This chain links TRBV9 with TRBJ2-7; 10 bases line up with TRBD1. CDR1 is SGDLS, CDR2 YYNGEE, per germline. There are 21 residues in the CDR3. V lost 3 bases to trimming and J lost 0 bases; unmatched junction nucleotides: 21.

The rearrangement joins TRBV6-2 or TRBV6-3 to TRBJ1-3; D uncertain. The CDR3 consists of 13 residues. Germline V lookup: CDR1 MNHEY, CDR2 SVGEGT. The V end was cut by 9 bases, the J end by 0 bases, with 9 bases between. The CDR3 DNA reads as TGTGCCAGTAGGACCGTCTCTGGAAACACCATATATTTT. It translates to CASRTVSGNTIYF.

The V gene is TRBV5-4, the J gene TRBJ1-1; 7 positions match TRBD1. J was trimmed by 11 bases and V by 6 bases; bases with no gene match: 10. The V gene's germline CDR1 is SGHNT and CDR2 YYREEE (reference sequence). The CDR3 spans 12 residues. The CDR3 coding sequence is TGTGCCAGCACCGACAGGGAGTTTGGGGCTTTCTTT. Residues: CASTDREFGAFF.

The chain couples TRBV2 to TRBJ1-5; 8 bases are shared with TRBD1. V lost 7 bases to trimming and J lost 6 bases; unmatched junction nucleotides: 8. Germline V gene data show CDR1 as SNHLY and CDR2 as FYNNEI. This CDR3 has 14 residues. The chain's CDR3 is CASTGRTGGQPQHF. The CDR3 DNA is TGTGCCAGCACGGGTCGCACAGGGGGTCAGCCCCAGCATTTT.

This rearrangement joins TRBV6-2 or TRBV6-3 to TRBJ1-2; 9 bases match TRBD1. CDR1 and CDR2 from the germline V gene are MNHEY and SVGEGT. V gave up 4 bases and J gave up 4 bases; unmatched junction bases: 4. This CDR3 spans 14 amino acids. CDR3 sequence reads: CASSSTGGFYGYTF. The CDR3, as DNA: TGTGCCAGCAGTTCTACAGGGGGCTTCTATGGCTACACCTTC.

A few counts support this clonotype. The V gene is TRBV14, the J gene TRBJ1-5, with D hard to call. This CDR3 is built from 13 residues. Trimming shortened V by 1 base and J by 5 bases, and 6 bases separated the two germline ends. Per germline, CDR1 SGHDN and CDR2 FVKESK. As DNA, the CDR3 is TGTGCCAGCAGCCAAGGTCTGTATCAGCCCCAGCATTTT. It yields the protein CASSQGLYQPQHF.

As DNA, the CDR3 is TGTGCCAGTAGTATTAAAGGGACAGGGCGAAATCAGCCCCAGCATTTT. Translation gives CASSIKGTGRNQPQHF. V and J are TRBV19 and TRBJ1-5; the match to TRBD1 covers 9 bases. Trimming cost V 3 bases and J 4 bases; bases outside gene matches: 7. Germline V gene data show CDR1 as LNHDA and CDR2 as SQIVND (reference sequence). The CDR3 has 16 residues.

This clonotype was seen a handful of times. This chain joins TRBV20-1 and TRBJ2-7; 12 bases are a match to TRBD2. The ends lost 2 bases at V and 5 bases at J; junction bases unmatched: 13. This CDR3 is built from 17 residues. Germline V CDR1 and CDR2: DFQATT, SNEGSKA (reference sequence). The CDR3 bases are TGCAGTGCTAGAAGACTAGCGGGAGTTCGAAAGCTGGACGAGCAGTACTTC. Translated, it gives CSARRLAGVRKLDEQYF.

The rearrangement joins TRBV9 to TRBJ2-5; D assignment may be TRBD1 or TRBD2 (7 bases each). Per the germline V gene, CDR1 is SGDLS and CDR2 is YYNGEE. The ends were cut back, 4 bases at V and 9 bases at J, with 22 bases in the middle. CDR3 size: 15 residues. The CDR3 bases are TGTGCCAGCAGCCCCACATTAGACAGGGAGGGTGCCCAGTACTTC. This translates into CASSPTLDREGAQYF.

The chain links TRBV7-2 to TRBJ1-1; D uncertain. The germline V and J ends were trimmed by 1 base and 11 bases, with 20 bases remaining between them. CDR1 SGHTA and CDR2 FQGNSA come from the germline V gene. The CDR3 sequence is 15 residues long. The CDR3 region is CASSLDHFVQRGAFF. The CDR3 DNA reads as TGTGCCAGCAGCTTAGACCACTTCGTCCAGCGCGGGGCTTTCTTT.